The 20 T cell receptor beta chains presented below share a single source sample, sequenced in a study. TCRdb fed the 5' RACE reads into MiXCR, producing one record per CDR3 protein. The table includes around 50,000 distinct CDR3 sequences, roughly a sixth detected once. Sequenced material: naive CD4+ T cells sorted from blood. Noted subset: naive CD4+ T cells, CD4+CD45RA+CD25-. The receptors derive from a female donor with breast cancer.

Ten or more counts support this clonotype. A junction boundary mismatches the germline segment, possibly from a read error. CDR3 sequence: CASGHERWRERPNEQFF. Here the CDR3 DNA reads TGCGCCAGCGGCCATGAAAGGTGGCGGGAGAGACCCAATGAGCAGTTCTTC. This chain connects TRBV4-1 to TRBJ2-1, with TRBD2 identical over 7 bases. CDR3 length equals 17 residues. Germline loops: CDR1 MGHRA, CDR2 YSYEKL.

This clonotype was detected a few times. The chain has TRBV7-2 and TRBJ2-4; 9 nucleotides align to TRBD1. This CDR3 has 14 amino acids. Germline CDR1 is SGHTA and CDR2 is FQGNSA. After removal of 5 bases from V and 7 bases from J, the junction contained 6 bases not matched to a gene. In nucleotides, the CDR3 is TGTGCCAGCAGCACGGGACAGGGAGGTAACATTCAGTACTTC. Residues: CASSTGQGGNIQYF.

Points on this clonotype: The junction departs from the called germline gene at one end, perhaps through a read error. The J gene is TRBJ1-4, the V gene TRBV3-1, with a possible D match to TRBD1 (6 bases). The CDR3 has 15 amino acids. CDR1 LGHDT and CDR2 YNNKEL come from the germline V gene (reference sequence). The DNA of the CDR3 is TGTGCCAGCAGCCAAGGCATACAGGGTAATGGAAAACTGTTTTTT. Translation gives CASSQGIQGNGKLFF.

This chain joins TRBV7-9 and TRBJ1-1, with D hard to call. Germline CDR1 is SEHNR and CDR2 is FQNEAQ (reference sequence). The germline V and J ends were trimmed by 5 bases and 7 bases, with 14 bases remaining between them. The CDR3 consists of 13 residues. The CDR3 is CASSLGEGVEAFF. For the CDR3, the DNA is TGTGCCAGCAGCCTTGGGGAGGGAGTTGAAGCTTTCTTT.

As for this clonotype: Being one base from a much bigger clone, this may be a read error. CDR3 loop: CSAGVGGAGTGELFF. The CDR3 DNA is TGCAGTGCTGGAGTGGGGGGCGCGGGGACCGGGGAGCTGTTTTTT. The rearrangement joins TRBV20-1 to TRBJ2-2, with D perhaps being TRBD1 or TRBD2 (6 bases each). CDR1 and CDR2 (germline): DFQATT, SNEGSKA (reference sequence). The CDR3 runs to 15 residues. V was clipped by 5 bases and J by 5 bases, with 18 bases between them.

This clonotype showed up just a few times. The chain uses TRBV20-1 and TRBJ2-7; TRBD2 agrees at 8 bases. Germline V gene data show CDR1 as DFQATT and CDR2 as SNEGSKA (reference sequence). The CDR3 totals 14 residues. J lost 5 bases, V lost 3 bases, and 9 bases had no gene match. The CDR3 bases are TGCAGTGCTAGGGCAAGCGGGAGTACCGACGAGCAGTACTTC. Translated, it gives CSARASGSTDEQYF.

The sample holds a few counts of this clonotype. The rearrangement links TRBV5-1 to TRBJ1-3; TRBD1 is a possible D gene (6 bases). The CDR3 has 17 residues. Deletions cut 0 bases from V and 0 bases from J, with 13 bases between. Per the germline V gene, CDR1 is SGHRS and CDR2 is YFSETQ. CDR3 amino acids: CASSLVDSFISGNTIYF. CDR3 DNA: TGCGCCAGCAGCTTGGTGGACAGCTTCATCTCTGGAAACACCATATATTTT.

In its sample, this clonotype was seen many times. CDR3 in amino acids: CASSSLYEQYF. DNA for the CDR3: TGTGCCAGCAGTTCACTCTACGAGCAGTACTTC. The chain couples TRBV12-3 or TRBV12-4 to TRBJ2-7; D remains ambiguous. The CDR3 totals 11 residues. V lost 4 bases and J lost 3, with 4 bases in between.

The sample holds a few counts of this clonotype. The chain is built from TRBV30 and TRBJ1-5; the D gene is possibly TRBD1 (6 bases). This CDR3 comprises 14 residues. Germline V CDR1 and CDR2: GTSNPN, SVGIG (reference sequence). Trimming cost V 2 bases and J 2 bases, with 10 bases left between them. CDR3 nucleotides: TGTGCCTGGAGTCCGGACAGCCGCAATCAGCCCCAGCATTTT. Translation gives CAWSPDSRNQPQHF.

This clonotype came up many times. The chain carries TRBV2 and TRBJ1-6; the D gene is possibly TRBD1 (5 bases). The length of the CDR3 is 15 residues. V lost 2 bases, J lost 6 bases, and 11 bases lay in between. Germline V gives CDR1 SNHLY, CDR2 FYNNEI. CDR3 DNA sequence: TGTGCCAGCAGTGAACGGGCAGGGACTAATTCACCCCTCCACTTT. Translating gives CASSERAGTNSPLHF.

This clonotype was seen repeatedly, ten times or more. V is TRBV7-8 and J is TRBJ1-6, with a tentative D call TRBD1 (5 bases). The V and J ends lost 5 bases and 10 bases respectively, with 15 bases between them. Per germline, CDR1 SGHVS and CDR2 FQNEAQ. The CDR3 runs 14 residues. The CDR3 DNA follows: TGTGCCAGCAGCCCCCGGGGAGGGGAGTCACCCCTCCACTTT. This encodes CASSPRGGESPLHF.

This clonotype has just a few counts. V and J are TRBV7-2 and TRBJ1-5, with a tentative D call TRBD1 (5 bases). V was shortened by 1 base and J by 2 bases, with 9 bases between the two germline ends. The CDR3 contains 15 residues. In germline, CDR1 is SGHTA, CDR2 FQGNSA. The CDR3 region is CASSLGWGGNQPQHF. The CDR3 DNA follows: TGTGCCAGCAGCTTAGGGTGGGGCGGCAATCAGCCCCAGCATTTT.

For this clonotype: This may stem from a read error, because a much larger clone lies one nucleotide away. The rearrangement links TRBV6-1 to TRBJ1-1; TRBD1 matches at 11 bases. This CDR3 is 16 amino acids long. The germline V gene has CDR1 MNHNS and CDR2 SASEGT. The ends lost 5 bases at V and 5 bases at J; junction bases unmatched: 10. This CDR3 reads CASSTWTGGRETEAFF. The CDR3 region has the DNA TGTGCCAGCAGTACTTGGACAGGGGGCAGGGAGACTGAAGCTTTCTTT.

This clonotype was detected only a few times. V and J are TRBV6-5 and TRBJ2-7; TRBD2 matches at 7 bases. V shed 7 bases and J 2 bases; nucleotides not matched to a gene: 11. The CDR3 runs 15 residues. Germline V gene lookup returns CDR1 MNHEY and CDR2 SVGAGI. Here the CDR3 DNA reads TGTGCCAGCATCCACGCTAAGCGGGGAACCTACGAGCAGTACTTC. Its translation is CASIHAKRGTYEQYF.

The J gene is TRBJ2-7, the V gene TRBV20-1; 10 bases align to TRBD1. The CDR3 runs to 15 residues. The J segment lost 7 bases and the V segment lost 7 bases, leaving 16 bases of the junction unmatched. Germline V gene data show CDR1 as DFQATT and CDR2 as SNEGSKA (reference sequence). The chain's CDR3 is CSVLKLTGGRREQYF. The CDR3 nucleotides are TGCAGTGTTCTCAAGTTGACAGGGGGCAGGAGGGAGCAGTACTTC.

Points on this clonotype: A much larger clone is a single base away; this may be a read error. The V and J genes are TRBV20-1 and TRBJ1-5, with unresolved D. The germline gives CDR1 DFQATT, CDR2 SNEGSKA (reference sequence). This CDR3 is built from 13 residues. DNA of the CDR3: TGCAGTGCTAGTTTCGCGACCAATCAGCCCCAGCGTTTT. It is translated as CSASFATNQPQRF.

This clonotype was counted many times. J is TRBJ1-5 and V is TRBV20-1, with 7 bases matching TRBD1. Trimming removed 1 base from V and 4 bases from J; junction bases left unmatched: 4. The CDR3 covers 14 residues. The germline V gene has CDR1 DFQATT and CDR2 SNEGSKA (reference sequence). The CDR3 loop reads CSARVGQANQPQHF. As DNA, the CDR3 is TGCAGTGCTAGAGTCGGACAGGCAAATCAGCCCCAGCATTTT.

This clonotype appeared many times. This chain links TRBV10-2 with TRBJ1-5, with TRBD1 identical over 8 bases. CDR1 and CDR2 (germline): WSHSY, SAAADI. After removal of 5 bases from V and 5 bases from J, the junction contained 2 bases not matched to a gene. The CDR3 is made up of 13 amino acids. Written as DNA, the CDR3 is TGCGCCAGCAGTTTGACAGGGGATCAGCCCCAGCATTTT. This sequence encodes CASSLTGDQPQHF.

This clonotype was seen at least ten times. The chain couples TRBV12-3 or TRBV12-4 to TRBJ1-2, with a possible D match to TRBD1 (5 bases). Trimming left V 6 bases short and J 4 bases short, with 6 bases between. This CDR3 spans 11 amino acids. The CDR3 is CASSGGYGYTF. For the CDR3, the DNA is TGTGCCAGCAGCGGGGGCTATGGCTACACCTTC.

The chain has TRBV6-5 and TRBJ2-3; 11 positions match TRBD2. This CDR3 region has 15 residues. Germline CDR1 is MNHEY and CDR2 is SVGAGI. The V and J ends lost 4 bases and 5 bases, in that order; junction bases with no gene match: 5. CDR3 in DNA: TGTGCCAGCAGTTCCCTAGCGGGGGGCGGAGATACGCAGTATTTT. Translation: CASSSLAGGGDTQYF.